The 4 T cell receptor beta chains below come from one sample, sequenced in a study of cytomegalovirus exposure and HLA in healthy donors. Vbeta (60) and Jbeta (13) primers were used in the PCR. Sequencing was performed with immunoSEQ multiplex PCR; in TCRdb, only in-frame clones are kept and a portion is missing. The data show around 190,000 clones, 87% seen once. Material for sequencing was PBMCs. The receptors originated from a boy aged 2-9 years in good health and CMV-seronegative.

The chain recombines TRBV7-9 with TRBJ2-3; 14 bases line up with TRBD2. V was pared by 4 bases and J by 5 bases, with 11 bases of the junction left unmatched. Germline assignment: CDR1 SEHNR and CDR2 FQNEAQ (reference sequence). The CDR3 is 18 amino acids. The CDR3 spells CASSSTSGRAVIGDTQYF. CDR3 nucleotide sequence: TGTGCCAGCAGCTCGACTAGCGGGAGGGCCGTTATCGGAGATACGCAGTATTTT.

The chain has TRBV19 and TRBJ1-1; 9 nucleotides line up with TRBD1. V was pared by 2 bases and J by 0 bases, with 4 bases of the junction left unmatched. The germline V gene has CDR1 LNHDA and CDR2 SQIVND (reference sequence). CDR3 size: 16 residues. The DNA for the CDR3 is TGTGCCAGTAGTATACCCGACAGGGGGATGAACACTGAAGCTTTCTTT. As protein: CASSIPDRGMNTEAFF.

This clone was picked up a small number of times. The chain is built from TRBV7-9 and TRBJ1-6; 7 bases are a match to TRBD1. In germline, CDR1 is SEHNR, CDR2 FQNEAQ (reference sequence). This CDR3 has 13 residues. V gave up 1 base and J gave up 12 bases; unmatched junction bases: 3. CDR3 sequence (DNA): TGTGCCAGCAGCTTAGGGCAGGGGGAACCCCTCCACTTT. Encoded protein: CASSLGQGEPLHF.

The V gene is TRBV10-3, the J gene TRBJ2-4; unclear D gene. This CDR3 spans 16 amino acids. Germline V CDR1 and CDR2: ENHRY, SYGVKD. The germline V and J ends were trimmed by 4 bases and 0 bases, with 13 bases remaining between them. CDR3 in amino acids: CAISGARHLAKNIQYF. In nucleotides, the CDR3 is TGTGCCATCAGTGGGGCCAGACATTTAGCCAAAAACATTCAGTACTTC.